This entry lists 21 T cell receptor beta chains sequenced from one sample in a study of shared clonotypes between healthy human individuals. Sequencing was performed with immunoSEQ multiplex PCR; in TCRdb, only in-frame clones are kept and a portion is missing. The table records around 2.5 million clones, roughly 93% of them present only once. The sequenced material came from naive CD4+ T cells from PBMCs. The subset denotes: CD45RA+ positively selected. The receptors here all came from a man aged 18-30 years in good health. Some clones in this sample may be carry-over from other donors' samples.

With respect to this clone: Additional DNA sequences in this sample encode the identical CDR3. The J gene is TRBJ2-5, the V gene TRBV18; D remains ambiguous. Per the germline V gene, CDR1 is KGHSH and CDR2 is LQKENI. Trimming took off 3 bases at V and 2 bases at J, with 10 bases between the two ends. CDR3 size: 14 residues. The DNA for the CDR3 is TGTGCCAGCTCACCGTTCGGAATACAAGAGACCCAGTACTTC. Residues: CASSPFGIQETQYF.

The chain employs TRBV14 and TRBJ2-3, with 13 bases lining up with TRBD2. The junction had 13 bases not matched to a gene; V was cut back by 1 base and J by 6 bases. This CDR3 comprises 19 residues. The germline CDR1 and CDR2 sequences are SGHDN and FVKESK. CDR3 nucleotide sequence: TGTGCCAGCAGCCAAGGACCTTCAATGACTAGCGGGAGGCGGGATACGCAGTATTTT. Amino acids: CASSQGPSMTSGRRDTQYF.

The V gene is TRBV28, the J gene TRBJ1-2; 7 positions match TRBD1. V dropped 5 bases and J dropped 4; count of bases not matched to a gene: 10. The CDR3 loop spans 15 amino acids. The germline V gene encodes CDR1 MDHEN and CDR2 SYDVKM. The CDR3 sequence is CASSLASTGTYGYTF. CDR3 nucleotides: TGTGCCAGCAGTCTTGCCTCGACAGGGACCTATGGCTACACCTTC.

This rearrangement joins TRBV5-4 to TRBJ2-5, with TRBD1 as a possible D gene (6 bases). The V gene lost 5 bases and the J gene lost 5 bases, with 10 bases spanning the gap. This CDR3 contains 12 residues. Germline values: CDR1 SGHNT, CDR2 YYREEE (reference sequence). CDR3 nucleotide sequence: TGTGCCAGCAGTAGGGACACCGAGACCCAGTACTTC. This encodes CASSRDTETQYF. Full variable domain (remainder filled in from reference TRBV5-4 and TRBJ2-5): ETGVTQSPTHLIKTRGQQVTLRCSSQSGHNTVSWYQQALGQGPQFIFQYYREEENGRGNFPPRFSGLQFPNYSSELNVNALELDDSALYLCASSRDTETQYFGPGTRLLVL.

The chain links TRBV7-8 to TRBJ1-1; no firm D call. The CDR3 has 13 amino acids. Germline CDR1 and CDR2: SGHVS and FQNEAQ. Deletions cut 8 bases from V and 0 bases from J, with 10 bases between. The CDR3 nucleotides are TGTGCCAGCTCGGCACAGATGAACACTGAAGCTTTCTTT. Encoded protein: CASSAQMNTEAFF. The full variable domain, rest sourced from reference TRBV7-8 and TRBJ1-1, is GAGVSQSPRYKVAKRGQDVALRCDPISGHVSLFWYQQALGQGPEFLTYFQNEAQLDKSGLPSDRFFAERPEGSVSTLKIQRTQQEDSAVYLCASSAQMNTEAFFGQGTRLTVV.

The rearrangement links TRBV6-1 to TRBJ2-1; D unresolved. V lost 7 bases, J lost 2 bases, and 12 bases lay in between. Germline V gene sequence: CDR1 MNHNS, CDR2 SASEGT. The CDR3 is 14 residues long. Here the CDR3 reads CASTPRSAYNEQFF. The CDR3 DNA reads TGTGCCAGCACCCCCAGGTCAGCCTACAATGAGCAGTTCTTC.

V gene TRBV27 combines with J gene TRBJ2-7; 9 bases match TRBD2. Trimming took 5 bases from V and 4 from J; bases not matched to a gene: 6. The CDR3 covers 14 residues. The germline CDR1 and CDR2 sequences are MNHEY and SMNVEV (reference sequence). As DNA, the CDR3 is TGTGCCAGCAGTAGGGGGCGGGAGGGGTACGAGCAGTACTTC. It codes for CASSRGREGYEQYF.

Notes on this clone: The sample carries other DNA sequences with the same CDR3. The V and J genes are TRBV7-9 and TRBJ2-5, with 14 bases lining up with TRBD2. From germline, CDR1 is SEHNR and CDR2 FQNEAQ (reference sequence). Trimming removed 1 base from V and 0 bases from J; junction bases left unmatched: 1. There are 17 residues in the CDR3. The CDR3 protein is CASSLGLAGGYQETQYF. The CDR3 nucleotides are TGTGCCAGCAGCTTAGGACTAGCGGGAGGGTACCAAGAGACCCAGTACTTC.

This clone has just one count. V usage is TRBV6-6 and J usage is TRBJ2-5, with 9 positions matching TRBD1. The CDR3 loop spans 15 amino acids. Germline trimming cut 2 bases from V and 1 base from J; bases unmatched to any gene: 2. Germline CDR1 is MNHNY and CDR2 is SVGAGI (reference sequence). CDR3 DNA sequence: TGTGCCAGCAGTTACGGGACAGGGTTCCAAGAGACCCAGTACTTC. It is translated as CASSYGTGFQETQYF.

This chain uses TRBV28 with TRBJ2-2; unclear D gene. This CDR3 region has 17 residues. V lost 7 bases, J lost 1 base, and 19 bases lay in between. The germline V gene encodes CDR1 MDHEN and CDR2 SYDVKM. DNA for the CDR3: TGTGCCAGCACTAGTGGGCTGGCAGGCGAGAACACCGGGGAGCTGTTTTTT. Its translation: CASTSGLAGENTGELFF.

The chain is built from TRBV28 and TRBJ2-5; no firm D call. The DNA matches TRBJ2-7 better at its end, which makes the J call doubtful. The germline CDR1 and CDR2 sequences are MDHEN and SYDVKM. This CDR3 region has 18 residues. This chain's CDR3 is CASSFPRAVSQAAYEQYF. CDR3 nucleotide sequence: TGTGCCAGCAGTTTCCCACGGGCTGTCAGCCAGGCGGCCTACGAGCAGTACTTC.

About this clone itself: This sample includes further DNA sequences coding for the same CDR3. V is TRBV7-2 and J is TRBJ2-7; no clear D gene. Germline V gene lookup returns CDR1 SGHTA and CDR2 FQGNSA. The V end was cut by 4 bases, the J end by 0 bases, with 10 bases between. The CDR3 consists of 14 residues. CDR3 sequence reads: CASSSPRSSYEQYF. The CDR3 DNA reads TGTGCCAGCAGCTCACCTCGGAGCTCCTACGAGCAGTACTTC.

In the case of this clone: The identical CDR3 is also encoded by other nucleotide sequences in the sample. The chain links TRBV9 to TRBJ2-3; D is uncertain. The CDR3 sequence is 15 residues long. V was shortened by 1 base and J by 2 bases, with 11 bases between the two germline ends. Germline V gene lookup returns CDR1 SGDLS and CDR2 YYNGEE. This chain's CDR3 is CASSVQVTSTDTQYF. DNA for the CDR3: TGTGCCAGCAGCGTACAGGTTACTTCCACAGATACGCAGTATTTT.

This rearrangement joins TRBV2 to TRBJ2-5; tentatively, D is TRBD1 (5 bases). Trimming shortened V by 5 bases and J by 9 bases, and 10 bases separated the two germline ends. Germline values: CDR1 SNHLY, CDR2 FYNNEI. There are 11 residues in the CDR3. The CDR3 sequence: CASSLREAQYF. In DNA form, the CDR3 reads TGTGCCAGCAGTCTCAGGGAAGCCCAGTACTTC.

The CDR3 region has the DNA TGTGCCAGCGAGGTGGGAGCTAACTATGGCTACACCTTC. Protein: CASEVGANYGYTF. J is TRBJ1-2 and V is TRBV6-1; D ambiguous. Germline CDR1 and CDR2: MNHNS and SASEGT. V shed 8 bases and J shed 0 bases, with 10 bases lying between them. The CDR3 contains 13 residues.

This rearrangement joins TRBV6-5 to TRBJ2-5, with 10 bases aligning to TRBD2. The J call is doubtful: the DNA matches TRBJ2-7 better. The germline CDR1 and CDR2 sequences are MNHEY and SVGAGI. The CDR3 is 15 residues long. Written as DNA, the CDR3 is TGTGCCAGCAGTTACTCCGGGACTAGCGCCTACGAGCAGTACTTC. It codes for CASSYSGTSAYEQYF.

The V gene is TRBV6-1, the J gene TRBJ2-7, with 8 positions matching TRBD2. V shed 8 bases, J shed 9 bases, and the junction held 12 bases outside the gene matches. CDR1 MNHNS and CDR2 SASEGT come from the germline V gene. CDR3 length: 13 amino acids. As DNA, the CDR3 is TGTGCCAGCGGGGGACTAGGCCGGGTGGTGCAGTACTTC. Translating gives CASGGLGRVVQYF.

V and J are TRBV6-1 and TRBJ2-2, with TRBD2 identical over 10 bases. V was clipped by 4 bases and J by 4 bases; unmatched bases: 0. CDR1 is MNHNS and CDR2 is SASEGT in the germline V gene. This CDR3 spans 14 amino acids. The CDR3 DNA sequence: TGTGCCAGCAGTGCTAGCGGGAGCACCGGGGAGCTGTTTTTT. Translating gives CASSASGSTGELFF.

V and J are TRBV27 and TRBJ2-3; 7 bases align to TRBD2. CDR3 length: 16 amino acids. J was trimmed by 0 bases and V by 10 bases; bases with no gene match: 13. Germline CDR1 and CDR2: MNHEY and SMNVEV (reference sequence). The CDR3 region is CATPASGYPSTDTQYF. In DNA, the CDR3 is TGTGCCACCCCGGCTAGCGGATACCCAAGCACAGATACGCAGTATTTT.

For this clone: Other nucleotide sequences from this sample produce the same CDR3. CDR3 sequence (DNA): TGTGCCAGCAGTTTAACGGGGGATGGCTACACCTTC. Residues: CASSLTGDGYTF. This chain connects TRBV7-9 to TRBJ1-2, with D possibly being TRBD1 (5 bases). The CDR3 spans 12 residues. Germline assignment: CDR1 SEHNR and CDR2 FQNEAQ (reference sequence). With 6 bases removed from V and 6 bases from J, the gap between germline ends came to 11 bases.

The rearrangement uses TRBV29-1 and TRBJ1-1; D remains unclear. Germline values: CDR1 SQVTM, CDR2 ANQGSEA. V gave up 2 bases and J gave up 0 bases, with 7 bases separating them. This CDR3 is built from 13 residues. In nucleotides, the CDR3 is TGCAGCGTTGAAATTCAGCTGAACACTGAAGCTTTCTTT. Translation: CSVEIQLNTEAFF.